What follows are 18 T cell receptor beta chains derived from one specimen sequenced in a study of CD8 T cells in Susac syndrome. The authors reverse transcribed about 0.5 to 1 ug RNA with random hexamers. In TCRdb, the immunoSEQ multiplex PCR reads were re-called with MiXCR into one record per CDR3 protein. The table has 65,000 to 80,000 distinct CDR3 sequences, around 90% seen once; the top ten hold 0.5% to 0.6%. Source material: CD8+ T cells from PBMCs. These TCRs come from a human donor with multiple sclerosis.

V usage is TRBV6-2 or TRBV6-3 and J usage is TRBJ1-1; 7 nucleotides align to TRBD1. Germline V gene sequence: CDR1 MNHEY, CDR2 SVGEGT. V trimming: 5 bases; J trimming: 5 bases; junction bases outside the gene matches: 5. This CDR3 spans 13 amino acids. CDR3: CASSPTGWTEAFF. In DNA, the CDR3 is TGTGCCAGCAGTCCGACAGGGTGGACTGAAGCTTTCTTT.

This chain joins TRBV12-3 or TRBV12-4 and TRBJ2-5; D call uncertain. The CDR3 loop spans 12 amino acids. V shed 2 bases and J shed 5 bases, with 6 bases lying between them. The CDR3 bases are TGTGCCAGCAGTTTATCGCTTGAGACCCAGTACTTC. This gives the protein CASSLSLETQYF.

The V gene is TRBV6-2 or TRBV6-3, the J gene TRBJ2-1; TRBD2 agrees at 7 bases. V was pared by 2 bases and J by 5 bases, with 9 bases of the junction left unmatched. The length of the CDR3 is 16 residues. Germline V gene sequence: CDR1 MNHEY, CDR2 SVGEGT. The CDR3 protein is CASSYTFGTTNNEQFF. In DNA form, the CDR3 reads TGTGCCAGCAGTTACACATTCGGGACTACCAACAATGAGCAGTTCTTC.

The sample holds a few counts of this clonotype. The V call is TRBV6-1, the J call TRBJ2-1, with D possibly being TRBD1 or TRBD2 (6 bases each). V was clipped by 6 bases and J by 6 bases, with 15 bases between them. CDR1 and CDR2 from the germline V gene are MNHNS and SASEGT. This CDR3 spans 14 amino acids. The CDR3 coding sequence is TGTGCCAGCAGCCGCGCAGGGGAGGTCAATGAGCAGTTCTTC. It encodes CASSRAGEVNEQFF.

The chain couples TRBV12-3 or TRBV12-4 to TRBJ1-5; D unresolved. The CDR3 totals 14 residues. V lost 6 bases, J lost 5 bases, and 14 bases lay in between. The CDR3 is CASSPPQLDQPQHF. As DNA, the CDR3 is TGTGCCAGCAGCCCTCCCCAGTTGGATCAGCCCCAGCATTTT.

The chain uses TRBV5-1 and TRBJ1-1; 9 nucleotides line up with TRBD1. This CDR3 region has 14 residues. The germline CDR1 and CDR2 sequences are SGHRS and YFSETQ. With 4 bases clipped from V and 3 bases from J, the junction kept 4 bases outside the gene matches. The CDR3: CASSPTGGYTEAFF. The CDR3 coding sequence is TGCGCCAGCAGCCCAACAGGGGGCTACACTGAAGCTTTCTTT.

The V and J genes are TRBV4-2 and TRBJ2-1; D is possibly TRBD2 (7 bases). The germline V and J ends were trimmed by 8 bases and 3 bases, with 23 bases remaining between them. The CDR3 sequence is 17 residues long. Germline V gives CDR1 LGHNA, CDR2 YNFKEQ. As DNA, the CDR3 is TGTGCCAGCGCCAAAAGTTGGGGGGGAGGGGGCTACAATGAGCAGTTCTTC. Amino acid sequence: CASAKSWGGGGYNEQFF.

The chain combines TRBV20-1 with TRBJ1-2; D possibly corresponds to TRBD1 (5 bases). Germline assignment: CDR1 DFQATT and CDR2 SNEGSKA (reference sequence). V lost 4 bases and J 11 bases, leaving 23 bases between the germline ends. This CDR3 is 14 amino acids long. CDR3 region: CSAIAGDRATSYTF. In nucleotides, the CDR3 is TGCAGTGCTATAGCCGGCGACAGAGCAACCTCATACACCTTC.

Here the CDR3 reads CASSLSGLPPTYEQYF. CDR3 nucleotide sequence: TGTGCCAGCAGTTTATCGGGCCTACCCCCTACCTACGAGCAGTACTTC. The chain joins TRBV27 to TRBJ2-7, with unresolved D. The germline gives CDR1 MNHEY, CDR2 SMNVEV (reference sequence). There are 16 residues in the CDR3. Trimming removed 0 bases at V and 2 bases at J, with 14 bases between.

The chain couples TRBV20-1 to TRBJ2-7; D remains unclear. The CDR3 sequence is 12 residues long. V gave up 1 base and J gave up 4 bases, with 8 bases separating them. Germline-derived CDR1 and CDR2 are DFQATT and SNEGSKA (reference sequence). In DNA form, the CDR3 reads TGCAGTGCTAGAGGGATGGGGTACGAGCAGTACTTC. Protein sequence: CSARGMGYEQYF.

The chain combines TRBV27 with TRBJ2-7; D gene unclear. The CDR3 length is 14 residues. Trimming stripped 3 bases from V and 4 bases from J, with 13 bases between. Per the germline V gene, CDR1 is MNHEY and CDR2 is SMNVEV (reference sequence). CDR3: CASSFRGRFYEQYF. The CDR3 DNA follows: TGTGCCAGCAGTTTTAGAGGCCGCTTTTACGAGCAGTACTTC.

This chain links TRBV5-6 with TRBJ2-7; the D gene is possibly TRBD2 (6 bases). V was pared by 5 bases and J by 3 bases, with 15 bases between. The CDR3 has 14 residues. The V gene's germline CDR1 is SGHDT and CDR2 YYEEEE. The DNA of the CDR3 is TGTGCCAGCAGTTTAGCACTAGCAGACTACGAGCAGTACTTC. Translated: CASSLALADYEQYF.

V gene TRBV5-1 combines with J gene TRBJ2-1; D possibly matches TRBD1 or TRBD2 (5 bases each). The germline V gene has CDR1 SGHRS and CDR2 YFSETQ. The V and J ends lost 5 bases and 9 bases respectively, with 12 bases between them. The CDR3 totals 12 residues. DNA for the CDR3: TGCGCCAGCAGTTATGGGACGTCTGAGCAGTTCTTC. This codes for CASSYGTSEQFF. Filled out from reference TRBV5-1 and TRBJ2-1, the complete variable domain reads KAGVTQTPRYLIKTRGQQVTLSCSPISGHRSVSWYQQTPGQGLQFLFEYFSETQRNKGNFPGRFSGRQFSNSRSEMNVSTLELGDSALYLCASSYGTSEQFFGPGTRLTVL.

The chain combines TRBV6-1 with TRBJ1-1; TRBD1 matches at 7 bases. Trimming removed 6 bases from V and 0 bases from J; junction bases left unmatched: 7. The CDR3 runs to 15 residues. Germline values: CDR1 MNHNS, CDR2 SASEGT. DNA for the CDR3: TGTGCCAGCAGCTTGGGACAGTGGGTGAACACTGAAGCTTTCTTT. Translated, it gives CASSLGQWVNTEAFF.

The V gene is TRBV9, the J gene TRBJ2-3; D perhaps matches TRBD2 (6 bases). Germline V lookup: CDR1 SGDLS, CDR2 YYNGEE. The CDR3 runs to 17 residues. V shed 0 bases and J shed 2 bases, with 16 bases lying between them. As DNA, the CDR3 is TGTGCCAGCAGCGTAGAGGGGTCGGGAGCCCACACAGATACGCAGTATTTT. This translates into CASSVEGSGAHTDTQYF.

This clonotype was detected only a few times. This chain joins TRBV2 and TRBJ2-7, with TRBD1 matching over 9 bases. This CDR3 spans 12 amino acids. The germline V gene encodes CDR1 SNHLY and CDR2 FYNNEI. With 11 bases clipped from V and 4 bases from J, the junction kept 6 bases outside the gene matches. The CDR3 protein is CACRDREYEQYF. The CDR3 region has the DNA TGTGCCTGCCGGGACAGGGAGTACGAGCAGTACTTC.

The V call is TRBV15, the J call TRBJ1-2, with TRBD1 identical over 7 bases. In germline, CDR1 is LNHNV, CDR2 YYDKDF (reference sequence). This CDR3 comprises 12 residues. V gave up 5 bases and J gave up 6 bases; unmatched junction bases: 3. The CDR3 reads CATSPQGHGYTF. DNA for the CDR3: TGTGCCACCAGCCCACAGGGGCATGGCTACACCTTC.

This chain links TRBV4-1 with TRBJ2-1; 7 nucleotides align to TRBD1. Losses at the gene ends were 0 bases for V and 3 bases for J; bases not matched to a gene: 8. Per the germline V gene, CDR1 is MGHRA and CDR2 is YSYEKL. This CDR3 is 17 amino acids long. CDR3 bases: TGCGCCAGCAGCCAAGACAAGTGGACAGGTAACTACAATGAGCAGTTCTTC. Encoded protein: CASSQDKWTGNYNEQFF.